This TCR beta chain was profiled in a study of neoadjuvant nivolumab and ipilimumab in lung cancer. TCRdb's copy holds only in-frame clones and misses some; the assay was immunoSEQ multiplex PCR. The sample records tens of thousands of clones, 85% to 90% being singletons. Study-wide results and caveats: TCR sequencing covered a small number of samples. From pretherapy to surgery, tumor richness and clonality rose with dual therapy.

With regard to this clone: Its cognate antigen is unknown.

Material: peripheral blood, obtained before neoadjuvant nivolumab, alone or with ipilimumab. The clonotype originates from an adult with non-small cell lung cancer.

The CDR3 DNA reads TGTGCCAGCAGTTTAGGGGGGAGCGGGGCAGATACGCAGTATTTT. Translated: CASSLGGSGADTQYF. This chain joins TRBV6-1 and TRBJ2-3; a weak D match, TRBD2 (7 bases). Trimming removed 5 bases from V and 4 bases from J, with 16 bases in between. The CDR3 contains 15 residues. Germline CDR1 and CDR2: MNHNS and SASEGT.